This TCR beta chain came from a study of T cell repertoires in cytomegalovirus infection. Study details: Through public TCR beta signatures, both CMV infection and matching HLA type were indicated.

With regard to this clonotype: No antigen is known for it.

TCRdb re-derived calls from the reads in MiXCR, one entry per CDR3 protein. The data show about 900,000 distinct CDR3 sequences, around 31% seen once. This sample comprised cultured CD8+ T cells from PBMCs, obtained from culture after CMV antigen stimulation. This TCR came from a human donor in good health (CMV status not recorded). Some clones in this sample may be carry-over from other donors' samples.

The CDR3 DNA reads as TGTGCCAGCAGCGAGTTCAGGGTTCCCGGGCCTCGATCACCCCTCCACTTT. It yields the protein CASSEFRVPGPRSPLHF. The V call is TRBV9, the J call TRBJ1-6, with D possibly matching TRBD1 (5 bases). The ends were cut back, 3 bases at V and 10 bases at J, with 23 bases in the middle. CDR1 is SGDLS and CDR2 is YYNGEE in the germline V gene. This CDR3 has 17 amino acids.